These T cell receptor beta chains were read from a single sample in a study of glioma-infiltrating T cells. A single record per CDR3 protein comes from TCRdb applying MiXCR to the multiplex PCR reads. The repertoire holds approximately 88,000 distinct CDR3 sequences, with about 23% as singletons. The material sequenced was glioma tissue, nonneoplastic brain tissue, or PBMCs (not recorded which). These TCRs come from a human donor with low-grade glioma or glioblastoma, undergoing nonglioma brain surgery, or in good health (not recorded which). The CDR3 runs from the conserved cysteine through the conserved F or W. The size of a clone is reported for some rows only, either as once, few or many, or as a class for expanded clones.

v_gene: TRBV5-1
abundance: many
len: 15
CDR3aa: CASSLGDPDIDTQYF

v_gene: TRBV27
abundance: many
len: 15
CDR3aa: CASMGDSRAGNTIYF

v_gene: TRBV2
abundance: many
len: 14
CDR3aa: CASSDPTGANVLTF

v_gene: TRBV20-1
abundance: .
len: 15
CDR3aa: CSAPNADRVAYEQYF

v_gene: TRBV4-2
abundance: .
len: 15
CDR3aa: CASSATGQDYNEQFF

v_gene: TRBV5-1
abundance: few
len: 14
CDR3aa: CASSLRQGITEAFF

v_gene: TRBV2
abundance: many
len: 15
CDR3aa: CASRDPRTGGYGYTF

v_gene: TRBV4-1
abundance: many
len: 14
CDR3aa: CASSQDVGVYGYTF

v_gene: TRBV20-1
abundance: many
len: 16
CDR3aa: CSASPPFSGRVNEQFF

v_gene: TRBV10-2
abundance: many
len: 14
CDR3aa: CASSGLAVADTQYF

v_gene: TRBV20-1
abundance: many
len: 17
CDR3aa: CSAFRTSGIGVVQTQYF

v_gene: TRBV12-3/TRBV12-4
abundance: many
len: 14
CDR3aa: CASSLQEGNQPQHF

v_gene: TRBV20-1
abundance: many
len: 11
CDR3aa: CSARDPETQYF

v_gene: TRBV14
abundance: many
len: 15
CDR3aa: CASSQPHRGSYEQYF

v_gene: TRBV12-3/TRBV12-4
abundance: .
len: 14
CDR3aa: CASTRLRAKNIQYF

v_gene: TRBV20-1
abundance: many
len: 14
CDR3aa: CSARDRGSNQPQHF

v_gene: TRBV12-3/TRBV12-4
abundance: many
len: 14
CDR3aa: CASGNSGVNTEAFF

v_gene: TRBV19
abundance: .
len: 14
CDR3aa: CASSPWDGTAEAFF

v_gene: TRBV15
abundance: many
len: 13
CDR3aa: CATSATPPDTQYF

v_gene: TRBV27
abundance: many
len: 15
CDR3aa: CASSLQRTGRETQYF

v_gene: TRBV6-1
abundance: many
len: 15
CDR3aa: CASSGYREGNQPQHF

v_gene: TRBV27
abundance: many
len: 13
CDR3aa: CASSLFRGNTIYF

v_gene: TRBV10-3
abundance: many
len: 11
CDR3aa: CAISFGDTQYF

v_gene: TRBV7-2
abundance: many
len: 16
CDR3aa: CASSQGERGSQETQYF

v_gene: TRBV7-8
abundance: few
len: 14
CDR3aa: CASSLSGAFYGYTF

v_gene: TRBV15
abundance: many
len: 14
CDR3aa: CATSRDRIGSEQYF

v_gene: TRBV10-2
abundance: few
len: 13
CDR3aa: CASSEVYTGELFF

v_gene: TRBV7-2
abundance: .
len: 12
CDR3aa: CASSPGGREQYF

v_gene: TRBV5-6
abundance: few
len: 17
CDR3aa: CASSPEWTSGDHNEQFF

v_gene: TRBV18
abundance: many
len: 14
CDR3aa: CASSYRTGATEQYF

v_gene: TRBV18
abundance: .
len: 13
CDR3aa: CASSPKSPSEQYF

v_gene: TRBV27
abundance: .
len: 17
CDR3aa: CASSLTGSWGSDKPQHF

v_gene: TRBV7-9
abundance: .
len: 16
CDR3aa: CASSSRLEGSTDTQYF

v_gene: TRBV6-1
abundance: many
len: 15
CDR3aa: CASRYSGTGEYEQYF

v_gene: TRBV18
abundance: many
len: 14
CDR3aa: CASSRQEKNTEAFF

v_gene: TRBV5-1
abundance: many
len: 13
CDR3aa: CASSLEGQDEAFF